The rows below give T cell receptor beta chains drawn from one sample of a study of T cell responses to AZD1222 COVID-19 vaccine. The protocol was immunoSEQ multiplex PCR, while the TCRdb copy is restricted to in-frame clones and leaves out a portion. The sample consists of under 150,000 clones, 70% to 90% of them appearing once. Sample: peripheral blood, taken on day 0 of AZD1222 vaccination. The origin of the receptors is an adult in good health. The CDR3 runs from the conserved cysteine through the conserved F or W. The D gene is left open where the match is weak. Some rows mark clone size as missing; the rest say once, few, many or name a class of expanded clone.

cdr3_aa cdr3_nt d_call clone_size j_call v_call
CASSIVGGPRVF TGTGCCAGTAGTATAGTGGGGGGCCCCCGGGTCTTC . . TRBJ2-1 TRBV19
CASSLMAGDAYEQYF TGTGCCAGCAGCTTAATGGCAGGGGATGCCTACGAGCAGTACTTC . . TRBJ2-7 TRBV7-3
CASSSGDRAYEQYF TGTGCCAGCAGCTCTGGGGACAGAGCCTACGAGCAGTACTTC TRBD1 . TRBJ2-7 TRBV7-9
CASSLSDTSRGYTF TGCGCCAGCAGCCTATCGGACACCAGTCGTGGCTACACCTTC . once TRBJ1-2 TRBV5-1
CASSFGQAGYTF TGTGCCAGCTCTTTTGGACAGGCGGGCTACACCTTC TRBD1 . TRBJ1-2 TRBV18
CASSSPATGGNYGYTF TGTGCCAGTAGTTCCCCCGCGACAGGGGGGAACTATGGCTACACCTTC TRBD1 once TRBJ1-2 TRBV19
CSASHGQGRPSETQYF TGCAGTGCTAGTCATGGACAGGGACGGCCAAGTGAGACCCAGTACTTC TRBD1 . TRBJ2-5 TRBV20-1
CASTYAYNSPLHF TGTGCCAGTACTTACGCCTATAATTCACCCCTCCACTTT . . TRBJ1-6 TRBV3-1/TRBV3-2
CASSRGTTGRAGNTIYF TGTGCCAGCAGCCGAGGAACCACAGGGAGGGCTGGAAACACCATATATTTT . . TRBJ1-3 TRBV6-6
CASSPTRQGRYEQYF TGTGCCAGCTCACCAACTCGACAGGGAAGGTACGAGCAGTACTTC TRBD1 . TRBJ2-7 TRBV18
CASSPSRQGRAGELFF TGTGCCAGCAGCCCTAGCAGGCAGGGGAGGGCCGGGGAGCTGTTTTTT . . TRBJ2-2 TRBV7-2
CASRATGGINQPQHF TGTGCCAGCAGGGCGACAGGGGGAATCAATCAGCCCCAGCATTTT TRBD1 . TRBJ1-5 TRBV6-5
CASSVGGSSNEKLFF TGTGCCAGCAGTGTGGGGGGGAGTAGTAATGAAAAACTGTTTTTT . . TRBJ1-4 TRBV28
CASSVAGGGLPYGYTF TGTGCCAGCAGCGTTGCAGGGGGCGGTCTCCCTTATGGCTACACCTTC TRBD1 . TRBJ1-2 TRBV9
CASSWRGRALTGNTIYF TGTGCCAGCAGCTGGCGCGGCAGGGCTTTAACTGGAAACACCATATATTTT . . TRBJ1-3 TRBV5-6
CASSLVWGSGEKLFF TGTGCCAGCAGCTTAGTATGGGGGTCGGGTGAAAAACTGTTTTTT . few TRBJ1-4 TRBV7-8
CASSLSGRDSYNSPLHF TGTGCCAGCAGTTTATCGGGCAGGGATTCCTATAATTCACCCCTCCACTTT . . TRBJ1-6 TRBV27
CASSLRNSGTYEQYF TGCGCCAGCAGCCTCCGAAACTCAGGGACCTACGAGCAGTACTTC . once TRBJ2-7 TRBV5-1
CASSLEGGGYEQYF TGTGCCAGCAGCTTGGAGGGGGGAGGCTACGAGCAGTACTTC . once TRBJ2-7 TRBV7-6
CASSPSGDRQETQYF TGCGCCAGCAGTCCCTCTGGGGACAGACAAGAGACCCAGTACTTC TRBD1 . TRBJ2-5 TRBV5-1
CASSSIPGAGNTIYF TGTGCCAGCAGTTCCATCCCGGGGGCTGGAAACACCATATATTTT . . TRBJ1-3 TRBV7-3
CASRSGGPGTDTQYF TGTGCCAGCAGAAGCGGAGGGCCGGGGACAGATACGCAGTATTTT . . TRBJ2-3 TRBV7-2
CASSSPRDWIYEQYF TGTGCCAGCAGTTCCCCCCGGGACTGGATCTACGAGCAGTACTTC . . TRBJ2-7 TRBV7-9
CASSLAQDRGHEQFF TGCGCCAGCAGCTTGGCGCAGGACAGGGGGCATGAGCAGTTCTTC TRBD1 . TRBJ2-1 TRBV5-1
CATSELTGGSDEQFF TGTGCCACCAGTGAACTAACAGGGGGAAGCGATGAGCAGTTCTTC TRBD1 . TRBJ2-1 TRBV24-1
CASSPWTGISGNTIYF TGTGCCAGCAGTCCATGGACAGGCATCTCTGGAAACACCATATATTTT TRBD1 . TRBJ1-3 TRBV27
CASSQVGRGRRDEQFF TGCGCCAGCAGCCAAGTTGGCAGGGGGCGCAGGGATGAGCAGTTCTTC TRBD1 . TRBJ2-1 TRBV4-1
CASSSVGQGLYEQYF TGTGCCAGCAGCTCCGTCGGACAGGGCCTATACGAGCAGTACTTC TRBD1 . TRBJ2-7 TRBV5-8
CASTRVPDRANTEAFF TGCGCCAGCACCCGAGTTCCGGACAGGGCCAACACTGAAGCTTTCTTT TRBD1 . TRBJ1-1 TRBV5-1
CASSGSGQKLFF TGTGCCAGCAGCGGGTCCGGGCAAAAACTGTTTTTT . . TRBJ1-4 TRBV9
CASSGDTGLQGYTF TGCGCCAGCAGTGGGGATACAGGGTTGCAGGGCTACACCTTC . . TRBJ1-2 TRBV10-2
CASRNLGQADTEAFF TGTGCCAGCAGAAACCTGGGACAGGCCGACACTGAAGCTTTCTTT TRBD1 . TRBJ1-1 TRBV6-6